The 23 T cell receptor beta chains below were found in one sample sequenced in a study of T cell repertoires in cytomegalovirus infection. One entry per CDR3 protein results from TCRdb running MiXCR on the reads. The data hold some 600,000 distinct CDR3 sequences, with 20% to 25% observed a single time. Sequencing input: CD8+ T cells from PBMCs. The receptors here all came from a human donor in good health (CMV status not recorded). Some clones in this sample may be carry-over from other donors' samples.

Many counts were recorded for this clonotype. This rearrangement joins TRBV7-2 to TRBJ1-4; the match to TRBD1 covers 8 bases. CDR1 and CDR2 (germline): SGHTA, FQGNSA. The CDR3 is 15 residues long. The V gene end was trimmed by 1 base and the J gene end by 8 bases; junction bases not matched to a gene: 6. The CDR3 is CASSLDQGAEEKLFF. The CDR3 DNA follows: TGTGCCAGCAGCTTAGATCAGGGGGCGGAAGAAAAACTGTTTTTT.

Only a few counts were recorded for this clonotype. The J gene is TRBJ2-7, the V gene TRBV10-3, with D hard to call. Trimming cost V 4 bases and J 3 bases, with 13 bases left between them. The CDR3 extends over 14 amino acids. Germline CDR1 reads ENHRY; CDR2 reads SYGVKD. The CDR3 DNA is TGTGCCATCAGTGTCGAGATGTCGGGCTACGAGCAGTACTTC. Translation gives CAISVEMSGYEQYF.

The V and J genes are TRBV4-1 and TRBJ1-2; the D gene is possibly TRBD1 (6 bases). This CDR3 comprises 14 residues. Germline values: CDR1 MGHRA, CDR2 YSYEKL. The germline V and J ends were trimmed by 4 bases and 5 bases, with 14 bases remaining between them. The CDR3 spells CASSPGGAGYGYTF. The DNA of the CDR3 is TGCGCCAGCAGCCCCGGGGGGGCGGGATATGGCTACACCTTC.

This clonotype was seen a handful of times. This chain connects TRBV7-9 to TRBJ1-1; D gene uncertain. Trimming removed 7 bases at V and 8 bases at J, with 17 bases between. Germline V gives CDR1 SEHNR, CDR2 FQNEAQ (reference sequence). The CDR3 loop spans 13 amino acids. CDR3 coding DNA: TGTGCCAGCAACCCCTCACTGGTCGTGGAAGCTTTCTTT. Protein: CASNPSLVVEAFF.

This chain connects TRBV15 to TRBJ2-5; D may be TRBD1 (6 bases). Looked up from germline, CDR1 is LNHNV and CDR2 is YYDKDF (reference sequence). The CDR3 is made up of 16 amino acids. V lost 0 bases and J 2 bases, leaving 13 bases between the germline ends. CDR3 region: CATSRDVQGLQETQYF. Here the CDR3 DNA reads TGTGCCACCAGCAGAGATGTTCAGGGGTTACAAGAGACCCAGTACTTC.

Many counts were recorded for this clonotype. The CDR3 spells CASSRDHSTDTQYF. CDR3 coding DNA: TGTGCCAGCAGCCGGGACCATAGCACAGATACGCAGTATTTT. J is TRBJ2-3 and V is TRBV5-5; either TRBD1 or TRBD2 may supply D (5 bases each). Trimming took 4 bases from V and 0 from J, leaving 9 bases between them. CDR3 length: 14 residues. The V gene's germline CDR1 is SGHKS and CDR2 YYEKEE (reference sequence).

The chain is built from TRBV28 and TRBJ1-6; 10 bases are a match to TRBD1. V was pared by 5 bases and J by 7 bases, with 8 bases of the junction left unmatched. From germline, CDR1 is MDHEN and CDR2 SYDVKM. This CDR3 region has 16 residues. CDR3 DNA sequence: TGTGCCAGCAGTCGCCGGGACAGGGGCCCCAATTCACCCCTCCACTTT. Encoded protein: CASSRRDRGPNSPLHF.

CDR3: CASSYRRGSYNEQFF. The CDR3 region has the DNA TGTGCCAGCAGCTATAGGAGGGGCTCCTACAATGAGCAGTTCTTC. This chain links TRBV6-1 with TRBJ2-1; D perhaps matches TRBD2 (6 bases). The CDR3 is 15 residues long. The V and J ends lost 6 bases and 0 bases respectively, with 12 bases between them. Germline CDR1 reads MNHNS; CDR2 reads SASEGT.

V gene TRBV6-2 or TRBV6-3 combines with J gene TRBJ2-1, with TRBD2 as a possible D gene (7 bases). This CDR3 region has 15 residues. Germline CDR1 reads MNHEY; CDR2 reads SVGEGT. Trimming pared 0 bases from V and 5 bases from J, leaving 11 bases between. The CDR3 is CASSYSAGADNEQFF. DNA of the CDR3: TGTGCCAGCAGTTACTCTGCGGGGGCCGACAATGAGCAGTTCTTC.

This clonotype was seen a handful of times. The chain uses TRBV12-5 and TRBJ2-7, with TRBD2 matching 7 bases. V lost 7 bases to trimming and J lost 2 bases; unmatched junction nucleotides: 8. Germline V CDR1 and CDR2: LGHNT, FRNRAP. The CDR3 length is 14 residues. The CDR3 DNA follows: TGTGCTAGTGCAAAGGGCGGGACTACCTACGAGCAGTACTTC. Its protein is CASAKGGTTYEQYF.

In nucleotides, the CDR3 is TGCAGTGCTAGAACCACAGGGGCCCCGAGCTCTGGAAACACCATATATTTT. Its translation: CSARTTGAPSSGNTIYF. The chain employs TRBV20-1 and TRBJ1-3, with 7 bases aligning to TRBD1. This CDR3 comprises 17 residues. Germline CDR1 and CDR2: DFQATT and SNEGSKA (reference sequence). V lost 2 bases, J lost 0 bases, and 10 bases stayed unmatched.

In its sample, this clonotype was seen many times. V usage is TRBV19 and J usage is TRBJ2-3, with D possibly TRBD1 on 6 matching bases. This CDR3 is built from 15 residues. Germline-derived CDR1 and CDR2 are LNHDA and SQIVND (reference sequence). The V end lost 5 bases, the J end lost 2 bases, and 14 bases lay between the germline ends. The CDR3 DNA reads as TGTGCCAGTAGTCTGCTTGGGACAAACACAGATACGCAGTATTTT. Encoded protein: CASSLLGTNTDTQYF. Filled out from reference TRBV19 and TRBJ2-3, the complete variable domain reads DGGITQSPKYLFRKEGQNVTLSCEQNLNHDAMYWYRQDPGQGLRLIYYSQIVNDFQKGDIAEGYSVSREKKESFPLTVTSAQKNPTAFYLCASSLLGTNTDTQYFGPGTRLTVL.

Details on this clonotype: A single base separates this from a much larger clone, so it may be a read error. The chain uses TRBV7-9 and TRBJ1-2; D remains unclear. The germline gives CDR1 SEHNR, CDR2 FQNEAQ (reference sequence). This CDR3 comprises 12 residues. The CDR3 DNA reads TGTGCCGGCAGCACTTATTCGGATGGCTACACCTTC. Translation: CAGSTYSDGYTF.

This clonotype has just a few counts. This sequence joins TRBV20-1 and TRBJ1-1; perhaps TRBD1 as D (5 bases). Between the trimmed V and J ends, which lost 3 bases and 0 bases, there was a span of 17 bases. The CDR3 extends over 16 amino acids. Germline V gene sequence: CDR1 DFQATT, CDR2 SNEGSKA (reference sequence). DNA of the CDR3: TGCAGTGCTAGTCCCCGGGGGGTCAGGGTGAACACTGAAGCTTTCTTT. Amino acids: CSASPRGVRVNTEAFF.

At least ten counts were recorded for this clonotype. This sequence joins TRBV6-1 and TRBJ1-1; D might be TRBD1 (6 bases). V was clipped by 2 bases and J by 1 base, with 17 bases between them. This CDR3 is built from 17 residues. Germline CDR1 is MNHNS and CDR2 is SASEGT. The CDR3 DNA is TGTGCCAGCAGTGAATTCGTACACAGGGAAAAGAACACTGAAGCTTTCTTT. Its protein product is CASSEFVHREKNTEAFF.

J is TRBJ1-1 and V is TRBV12-5, with unresolved D. CDR3 length: 16 amino acids. Trimming shortened V by 3 bases and J by 5 bases, and 19 bases separated the two germline ends. The germline gives CDR1 LGHNT, CDR2 FRNRAP. For the CDR3, the DNA is TGTGCTAGTGGTTTTACCCCCTCGAGGGAGAAAACTGAAGCTTTCTTT. Its translation is CASGFTPSREKTEAFF.

The table lists this clonotype with many counts. V usage is TRBV12-3 or TRBV12-4 and J usage is TRBJ2-6, with D hard to call. V was shortened by 6 bases and J by 1 base, with 4 bases between the two germline ends. This CDR3 comprises 13 residues. CDR3 sequence reads: CASSHSGANVLTF. The CDR3 DNA reads TGTGCCAGCAGCCATTCTGGGGCCAACGTCCTGACTTTC.

The sample holds a few counts of this clonotype. The chain is built from TRBV7-6 and TRBJ2-6; no reliable D call. The germline gives CDR1 SGHVS, CDR2 FNYEAQ. This CDR3 contains 15 residues. Trimming stripped 5 bases from V and 6 bases from J, with 14 bases between. The DNA for the CDR3 is TGTGCCAGCAGCCCGGACGGGCCTCTGGCCAACGTCCTGACTTTC. Translated, it gives CASSPDGPLANVLTF.

This clonotype was picked up a small number of times. The chain combines TRBV20-1 with TRBJ1-2, with 11 bases lining up with TRBD1. CDR1 is DFQATT, CDR2 SNEGSKA, per germline (reference sequence). With V trimmed by 0 bases and J by 4 bases, 7 bases remained unmatched. CDR3 length: 16 residues. This chain's CDR3 is CSAREARDRGFYGYTF. The CDR3 DNA sequence: TGCAGTGCTAGAGAAGCCCGGGACAGGGGGTTCTATGGCTACACCTTC.

The gene calls are TRBV6-1 and TRBJ1-1; 9 bases match TRBD1. The CDR3 contains 15 residues. V dropped 10 bases and J dropped 0; count of bases not matched to a gene: 9. The germline V gene encodes CDR1 MNHNS and CDR2 SASEGT. CDR3 sequence reads: CAIKGQGFLNTEAFF. CDR3 in DNA: TGTGCCATCAAGGGACAGGGATTCTTGAACACTGAAGCTTTCTTT.

J is TRBJ2-2 and V is TRBV20-1; TRBD2 matches 7 bases. The CDR3 consists of 15 residues. Germline trimming cut 5 bases from V and 0 bases from J; bases unmatched to any gene: 6. Germline-derived CDR1 and CDR2 are DFQATT and SNEGSKA (reference sequence). The CDR3 coding sequence is TGCAGTGCTTTGGGGGAGGGCCCGAACACCGGGGAGCTGTTTTTT. Encoded protein: CSALGEGPNTGELFF.

The V gene is TRBV2, the J gene TRBJ2-2, with D possibly TRBD1 on 6 matching bases. The V end was cut by 6 bases, the J end by 2 bases, with 13 bases between. Germline loops: CDR1 SNHLY, CDR2 FYNNEI. CDR3 length: 15 amino acids. CDR3 DNA: TGTGCCAGCAGAGGACAGTCTCCTAACACCGGGGAGCTGTTTTTT. Translated: CASRGQSPNTGELFF.

This clonotype was observed a few times. V is TRBV12-3 or TRBV12-4 and J is TRBJ2-1; D remains ambiguous. The V and J ends lost 7 bases and 0 bases respectively, with 10 bases between them. The length of the CDR3 is 14 residues. CDR3 region: CASTQVVSYNEQFF. CDR3 nucleotide sequence: TGTGCCAGCACCCAAGTGGTCTCCTACAATGAGCAGTTCTTC.